The next 10 T cell receptor beta chains were all read from a single sample in a study of blood T cell repertoires in COVID-19. Method: immunoSEQ multiplex PCR; TCRdb's copy keeps in-frame clones and lacks some. The sample consists of about 180,000 clones, around 87% of them appearing once. Material for sequencing was peripheral blood. The source is a woman between 65 and 79 years old with COVID-19, enrolled during active disease.

V gene TRBV6-2 or TRBV6-3 combines with J gene TRBJ2-5, with D perhaps matching TRBD2 (6 bases). CDR1 MNHEY and CDR2 SVGEGT come from the germline V gene. The ends were cut back, 5 bases at V and 5 bases at J, with 12 bases in the middle. The CDR3 is made up of 13 amino acids. For the CDR3, the DNA is TGTGCCAGCAGTGTACGGGAGATGGAGACCCAGTACTTC. This codes for CASSVREMETQYF.

The chain joins TRBV15 to TRBJ1-6; D call uncertain. Germline lookup yields CDR1 LNHNV and CDR2 YYDKDF (reference sequence). The CDR3 is 14 amino acids. Trimming took off 2 bases at V and 7 bases at J, with 9 bases between the two ends. The DNA of the CDR3 is TGTGCCACCAGCAGAAGGGAGATGAATTCACCCCTCCACTTT. Protein sequence: CATSRREMNSPLHF.

Turning to this clone: Other DNA sequences of this sample code for an identical CDR3. The chain is built from TRBV30 and TRBJ2-3; D unresolved. Deletions cut 1 base from V and 5 bases from J, with 4 bases between. There are 11 residues in the CDR3. Germline CDR1 and CDR2: GTSNPN and SVGIG (reference sequence). CDR3 protein: CAWSGVDTQYF. DNA for the CDR3: TGTGCCTGGAGTGGAGTAGATACGCAGTATTTT.

The V gene is TRBV5-4, the J gene TRBJ2-5; 9 bases agree with TRBD2. J lost 2 bases, V lost 3 bases, and 8 bases had no gene match. In germline, CDR1 is SGHNT, CDR2 YYREEE (reference sequence). The CDR3 length is 16 residues. The CDR3 nucleotides read TGTGCCAGCAGCTGGAGGATAGCGGGAGCTCAAGAGACCCAGTACTTC. It encodes CASSWRIAGAQETQYF. Using reference TRBV5-4 and TRBJ2-5 for the parts outside the CDR3, the full variable domain is ETGVTQSPTHLIKTRGQQVTLRCSSQSGHNTVSWYQQALGQGPQFIFQYYREEENGRGNFPPRFSGLQFPNYSSELNVNALELDDSALYLCASSWRIAGAQETQYFGPGTRLLVL.

V is TRBV10-3 and J is TRBJ1-3; 7 bases line up with TRBD1. Germline V gene lookup returns CDR1 ENHRY and CDR2 SYGVKD. This CDR3 contains 15 residues. Unmatched junction bases numbered 9, after V lost 10 bases and J lost 0 bases. The CDR3 loop is CATTDRTSSGNTIYF. The CDR3 region has the DNA TGTGCCACTACGGACAGGACGAGCTCTGGAAACACCATATATTTT.

This chain connects TRBV30 to TRBJ2-7, with 8 nucleotides matching TRBD2. The CDR3 is 11 amino acids. The V gene end was trimmed by 7 bases and the J gene end by 2 bases; junction bases not matched to a gene: 1. CDR1 is GTSNPN, CDR2 SVGIG, per germline (reference sequence). In DNA form, the CDR3 reads TGTGCCTTGACTAGCGCCTACGAGCAGTACTTC. Translation gives CALTSAYEQYF.

This clone was observed once. This sequence joins TRBV11-2 and TRBJ2-7; a possible D gene is TRBD2 (5 bases). The CDR3 is 14 amino acids. The germline V gene encodes CDR1 SGHAT and CDR2 FQNNGV. Trimming stripped 1 base from V and 2 bases from J, with 9 bases between. CDR3 nucleotide sequence: TGTGCCAGCAGCTTAGGAACGCGGGCCTACGAGCAGTACTTC. Translated: CASSLGTRAYEQYF.

The V call is TRBV2, the J call TRBJ2-2; D perhaps matches TRBD2 (6 bases). The length of the CDR3 is 14 residues. CDR1 SNHLY and CDR2 FYNNEI come from the germline V gene. The ends were cut back, 4 bases at V and 4 bases at J, with 10 bases in the middle. The CDR3: CASSGLVGTGELFF. The CDR3 nucleotides are TGTGCCAGCAGTGGACTAGTTGGCACCGGGGAGCTGTTTTTT. Looking up the rest from reference TRBV2 and TRBJ2-2 gives the full variable domain: EPEVTQTPSHQVTQMGQEVILRCVPISNHLYFYWYRQILGQKVEFLVSFYNNEISEKSEIFDDQFSVERPDGSNFTLKIRSTKLEDSAMYFCASSGLVGTGELFFGEGSRLTVL.

V usage is TRBV6-6 and J usage is TRBJ2-3; D gene unclear. V lost 10 bases to trimming and J lost 3 bases, with 5 bases between them. Germline loops: CDR1 MNHNY, CDR2 SVGAGI (reference sequence). This CDR3 region has 10 residues. CDR3: CATETDTQYF. The CDR3 DNA follows: TGTGCCACCGAGACAGATACGCAGTATTTT.

The chain links TRBV6-2 or TRBV6-3 to TRBJ1-2, with unresolved D. The V end lost 5 bases, the J end lost 3 bases, and 7 bases lay between the germline ends. CDR3 length: 12 residues. Germline values: CDR1 MNHEY, CDR2 SVGEGT. CDR3 region: CASSRRDYGYTF. The CDR3 DNA reads as TGTGCCAGCAGTAGGCGGGACTATGGCTACACCTTC.